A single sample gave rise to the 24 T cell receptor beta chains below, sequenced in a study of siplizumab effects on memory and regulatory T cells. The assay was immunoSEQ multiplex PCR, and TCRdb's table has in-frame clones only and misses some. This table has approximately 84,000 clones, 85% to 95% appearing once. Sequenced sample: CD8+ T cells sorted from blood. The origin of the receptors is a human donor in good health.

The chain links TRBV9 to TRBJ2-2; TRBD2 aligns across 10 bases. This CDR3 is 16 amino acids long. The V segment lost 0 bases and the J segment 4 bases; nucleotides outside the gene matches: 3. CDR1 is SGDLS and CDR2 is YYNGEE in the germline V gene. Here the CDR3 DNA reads TGTGCCAGCAGCGTAGTTAGCGGGAGGCTCACCGGGGAGCTGTTTTTT. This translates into CASSVVSGRLTGELFF.

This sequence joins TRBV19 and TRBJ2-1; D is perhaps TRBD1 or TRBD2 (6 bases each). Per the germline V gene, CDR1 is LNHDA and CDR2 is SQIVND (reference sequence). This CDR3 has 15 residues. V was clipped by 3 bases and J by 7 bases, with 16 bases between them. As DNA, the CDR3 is TGTGCCAGTAGTATCGTTAGCGGAAGGGGGAATGAGCAGTTCTTC. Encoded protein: CASSIVSGRGNEQFF. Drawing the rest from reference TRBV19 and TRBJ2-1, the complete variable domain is DGGITQSPKYLFRKEGQNVTLSCEQNLNHDAMYWYRQDPGQGLRLIYYSQIVNDFQKGDIAEGYSVSREKKESFPLTVTSAQKNPTAFYLCASSIVSGRGNEQFFGPGTRLTVL.

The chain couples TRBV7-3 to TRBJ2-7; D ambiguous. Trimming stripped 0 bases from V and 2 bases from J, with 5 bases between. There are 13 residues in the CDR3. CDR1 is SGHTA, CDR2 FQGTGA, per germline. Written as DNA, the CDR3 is TGTGCCAGCAGCTTAACAGGGACCTACGAGCAGTACTTC. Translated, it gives CASSLTGTYEQYF.

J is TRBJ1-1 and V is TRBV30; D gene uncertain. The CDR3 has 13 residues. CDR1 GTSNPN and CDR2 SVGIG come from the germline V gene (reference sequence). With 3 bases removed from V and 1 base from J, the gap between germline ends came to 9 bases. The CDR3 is CAWRVPGNTEAFF. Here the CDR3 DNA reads TGTGCCTGGAGAGTCCCGGGGAACACTGAAGCTTTCTTT.

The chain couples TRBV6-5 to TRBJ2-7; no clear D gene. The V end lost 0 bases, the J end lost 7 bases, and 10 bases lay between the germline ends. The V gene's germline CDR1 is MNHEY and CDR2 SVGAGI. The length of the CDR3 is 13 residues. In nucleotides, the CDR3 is TGTGCCAGCAGTTACTCGCTCGCGTCGGAGCAGTACTTC. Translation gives CASSYSLASEQYF.

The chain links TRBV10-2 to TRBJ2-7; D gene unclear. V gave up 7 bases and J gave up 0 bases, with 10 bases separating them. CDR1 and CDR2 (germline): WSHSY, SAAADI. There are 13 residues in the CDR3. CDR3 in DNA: TGCGCCAGCATTCCGGCTTTCTCCTACGAGCAGTACTTC. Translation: CASIPAFSYEQYF.

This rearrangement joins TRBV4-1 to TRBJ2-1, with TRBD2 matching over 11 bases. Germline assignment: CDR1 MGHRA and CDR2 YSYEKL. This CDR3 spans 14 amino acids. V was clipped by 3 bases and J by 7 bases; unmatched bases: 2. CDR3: CASSQGLAVNEQFF. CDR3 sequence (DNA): TGCGCCAGCAGCCAGGGACTAGCGGTGAATGAGCAGTTCTTC.

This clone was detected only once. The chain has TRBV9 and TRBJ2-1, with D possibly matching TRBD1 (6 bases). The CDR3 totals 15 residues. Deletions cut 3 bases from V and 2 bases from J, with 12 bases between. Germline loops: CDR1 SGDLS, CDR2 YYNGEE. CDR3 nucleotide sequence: TGTGCCAGCAGCGCATCCGGGACACCCTACAATGAGCAGTTCTTC. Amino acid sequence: CASSASGTPYNEQFF.

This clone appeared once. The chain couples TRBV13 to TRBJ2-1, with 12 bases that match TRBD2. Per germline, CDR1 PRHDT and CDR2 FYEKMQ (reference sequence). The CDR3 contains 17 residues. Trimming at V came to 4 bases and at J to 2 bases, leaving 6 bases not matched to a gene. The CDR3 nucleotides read TGTGCCAGCAGCTACGGGACTAGCGGGTGGACCTACAATGAGCAGTTCTTC. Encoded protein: CASSYGTSGWTYNEQFF.

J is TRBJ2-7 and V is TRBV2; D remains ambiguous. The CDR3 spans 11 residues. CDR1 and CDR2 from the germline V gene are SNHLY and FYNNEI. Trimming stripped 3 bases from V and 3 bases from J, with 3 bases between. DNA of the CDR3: TGTGCCAGCAGTGATTTCTACGAGCAGTACTTC. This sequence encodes CASSDFYEQYF.

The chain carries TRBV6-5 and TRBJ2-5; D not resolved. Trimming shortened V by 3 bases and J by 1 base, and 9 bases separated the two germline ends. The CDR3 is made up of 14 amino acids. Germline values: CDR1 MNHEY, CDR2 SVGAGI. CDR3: CASSYLGIQETQYF. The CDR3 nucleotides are TGTGCCAGCAGTTATCTAGGAATCCAAGAGACCCAGTACTTC.

The CDR3 DNA follows: TGTGCCAGCAGCCAGGGAGATCCGGGGGCTAACTATGGCTACACCTTC. Residues: CASSQGDPGANYGYTF. This chain uses TRBV14 with TRBJ1-2; D possibly corresponds to TRBD1 (5 bases). V was trimmed by 3 bases and J by 0 bases, leaving 14 bases between them. In germline, CDR1 is SGHDN, CDR2 FVKESK. CDR3 length: 16 residues.

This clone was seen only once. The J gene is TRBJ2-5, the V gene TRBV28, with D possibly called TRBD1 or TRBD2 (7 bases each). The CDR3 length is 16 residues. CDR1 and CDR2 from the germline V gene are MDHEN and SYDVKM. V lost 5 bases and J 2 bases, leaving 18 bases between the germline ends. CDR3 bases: TGTGCCAGCAGTATGCCGGGGGAGGGGGCACAAGAGACCCAGTACTTC. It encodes CASSMPGEGAQETQYF.

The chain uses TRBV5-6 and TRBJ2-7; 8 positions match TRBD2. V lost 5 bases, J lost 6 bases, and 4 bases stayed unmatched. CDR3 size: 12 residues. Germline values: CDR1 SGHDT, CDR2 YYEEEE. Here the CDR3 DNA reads TGTGCCAGCAGGTTTACTAGCGGCGAGCAGTACTTC. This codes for CASRFTSGEQYF. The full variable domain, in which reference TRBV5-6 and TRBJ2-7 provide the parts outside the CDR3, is DAGVTQSPTHLIKTRGQQVTLRCSPKSGHDTVSWYQQALGQGPQFIFQYYEEEERQRGNFPDRFSGHQFPNYSSELNVNALLLGDSALYLCASRFTSGEQYFGPGTRLTVT.

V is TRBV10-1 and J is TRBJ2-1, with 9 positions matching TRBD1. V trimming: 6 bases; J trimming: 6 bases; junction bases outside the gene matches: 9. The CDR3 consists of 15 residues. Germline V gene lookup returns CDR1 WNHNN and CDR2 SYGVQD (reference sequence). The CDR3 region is CASSPDRGFFNEQFF. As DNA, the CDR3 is TGCGCCAGCAGCCCGGACAGGGGATTCTTCAATGAGCAGTTCTTC.

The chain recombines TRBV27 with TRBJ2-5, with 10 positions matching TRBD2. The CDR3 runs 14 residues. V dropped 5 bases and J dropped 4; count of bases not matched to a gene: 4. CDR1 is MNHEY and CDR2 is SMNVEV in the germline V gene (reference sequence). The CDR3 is CASSPLAGGETQYF. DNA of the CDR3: TGTGCCAGCAGTCCGTTAGCGGGAGGAGAGACCCAGTACTTC.

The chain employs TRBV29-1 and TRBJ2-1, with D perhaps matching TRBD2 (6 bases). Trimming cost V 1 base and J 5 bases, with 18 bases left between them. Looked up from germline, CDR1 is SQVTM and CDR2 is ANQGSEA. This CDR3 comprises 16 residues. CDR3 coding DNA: TGCAGCGTTGAAGGGGGGTCGGCTAGCGCGGACAATGAGCAGTTCTTC. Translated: CSVEGGSASADNEQFF.

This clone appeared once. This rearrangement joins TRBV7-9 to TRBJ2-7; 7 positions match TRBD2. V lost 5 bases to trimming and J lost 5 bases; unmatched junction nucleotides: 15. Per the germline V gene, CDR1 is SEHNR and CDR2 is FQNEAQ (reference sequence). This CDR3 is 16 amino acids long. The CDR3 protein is CASSPPAGNPGDEQYF. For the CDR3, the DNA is TGTGCCAGCAGCCCGCCAGCGGGGAACCCCGGAGACGAGCAGTACTTC.

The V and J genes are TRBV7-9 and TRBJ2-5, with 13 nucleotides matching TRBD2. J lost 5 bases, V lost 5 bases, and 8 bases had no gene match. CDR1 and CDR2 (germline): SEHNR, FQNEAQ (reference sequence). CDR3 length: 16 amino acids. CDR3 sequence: CASSHTSGRAWETQYF. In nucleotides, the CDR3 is TGTGCCAGCAGCCACACTAGCGGGAGGGCCTGGGAGACCCAGTACTTC. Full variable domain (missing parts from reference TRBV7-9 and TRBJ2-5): DTGVSQNPRHKITKRGQNVTFRCDPISEHNRLYWYRQTLGQGPEFLTYFQNEAQLEKSRLLSDRFSAERPKGSFSTLEIQRTEQGDSAMYLCASSHTSGRAWETQYFGPGTRLLVL.

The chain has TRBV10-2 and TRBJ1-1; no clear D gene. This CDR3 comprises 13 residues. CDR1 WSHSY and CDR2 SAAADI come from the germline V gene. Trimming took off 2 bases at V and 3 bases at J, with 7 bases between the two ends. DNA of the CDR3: TGCGCCAGCAGTGAGATGTGGGACACTGAAGCTTTCTTT. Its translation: CASSEMWDTEAFF.

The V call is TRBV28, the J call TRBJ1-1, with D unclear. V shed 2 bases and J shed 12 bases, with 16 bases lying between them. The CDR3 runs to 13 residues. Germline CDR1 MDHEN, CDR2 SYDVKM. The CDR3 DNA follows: TGTGCCAGCAGTTTACACCTGAAGGAGGTAACTTTCTTT. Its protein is CASSLHLKEVTFF.

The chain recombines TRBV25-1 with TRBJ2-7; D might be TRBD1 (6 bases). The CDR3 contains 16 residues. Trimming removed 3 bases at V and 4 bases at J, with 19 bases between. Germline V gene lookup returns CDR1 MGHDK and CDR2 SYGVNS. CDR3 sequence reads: CASSEEPPGQTYEQYF. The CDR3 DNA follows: TGTGCCAGCAGTGAGGAACCCCCGGGACAAACTTACGAGCAGTACTTC.

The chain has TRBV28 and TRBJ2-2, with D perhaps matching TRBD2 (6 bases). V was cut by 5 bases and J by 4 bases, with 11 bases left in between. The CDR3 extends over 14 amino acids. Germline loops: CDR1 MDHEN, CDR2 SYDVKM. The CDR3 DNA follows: TGTGCCAGCAGTCTGGACGGGGGCACCGGGGAGCTGTTTTTT. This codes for CASSLDGGTGELFF.

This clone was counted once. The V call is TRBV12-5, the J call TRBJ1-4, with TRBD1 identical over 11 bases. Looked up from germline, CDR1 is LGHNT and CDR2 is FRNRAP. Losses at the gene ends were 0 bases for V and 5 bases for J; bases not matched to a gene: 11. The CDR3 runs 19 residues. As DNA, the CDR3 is TGTGCTAGTGGTTTGGTACGATCCTCCGGGACAGGGGGAAATGAAAAACTGTTTTTT. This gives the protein CASGLVRSSGTGGNEKLFF. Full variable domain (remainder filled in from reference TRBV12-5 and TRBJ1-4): DARVTQTPRHKVTEMGQEVTMRCQPILGHNTVFWYRQTMMQGLELLAYFRNRAPLDDSGMPKDRFSAEMPDATLATLKIQPSEPRDSAVYFCASGLVRSSGTGGNEKLFFGSGTQLSVL.